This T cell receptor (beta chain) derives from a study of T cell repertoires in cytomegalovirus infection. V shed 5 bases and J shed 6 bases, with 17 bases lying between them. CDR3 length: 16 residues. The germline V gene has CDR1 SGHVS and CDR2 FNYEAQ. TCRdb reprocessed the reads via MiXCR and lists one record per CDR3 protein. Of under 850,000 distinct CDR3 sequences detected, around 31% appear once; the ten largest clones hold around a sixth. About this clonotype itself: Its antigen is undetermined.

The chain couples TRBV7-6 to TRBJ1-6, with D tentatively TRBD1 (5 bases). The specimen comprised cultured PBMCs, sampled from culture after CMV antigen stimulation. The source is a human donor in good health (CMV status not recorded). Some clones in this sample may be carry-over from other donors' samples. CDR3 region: CASSTPRGGSNSPLHF. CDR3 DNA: TGTGCCAGCAGCACCCCTAGGGGTGGAAGTAATTCACCCCTCCACTTT.